This T cell receptor (beta chain) was identified in a study of T cell clusters in autoimmune cytopenias. Study-wide results and limits: TRB repertoire shifts in secondary cytopenia and chronic lymphocytic leukemia mostly reflected lymphoma, not autoimmunity. Clustering suggested that physiological T cell clusters were missing in primary autoimmune cytopenia patients. A dominant lymphoma-associated repertoire apparently masked the cluster-lack signature in secondary cytopenia versus chronic lymphocytic leukemia.

TRB amplification used 250 ng of peripheral blood genomic DNA. TRB was amplified by touch-down multiplex PCR, primer pools A and B combined. TCRdb reanalyzed the multiplex PCR reads, giving one entry per CDR3 protein sequence and no DNA. Here the sample table reports about 6,300 distinct CDR3 sequences. This CDR3 comprises 17 residues. Of note for this clonotype: Its target is unknown.

This same sample was also part of a study on T cell repertoires in aging, cancer and after chemotherapy.

The sample consisted of peripheral blood. This sequence joins TRBV12-3 or TRBV12-4 and TRBJ1-2; TCRdb lists TRBD1, though no DNA is available to test this call. The receptor's source is a human donor in good health. The CDR3 is CASSSLSRDRAVKGYTF.